Listed below are T cell receptor beta chains from one sample, sequenced in a study of cytomegalovirus exposure and HLA in healthy donors. TCRdb's table, derived via immunoSEQ multiplex PCR, lists solely in-frame clones and lacks some. The data show around 120,000 clones, 70% to 80% seen once. The sequencing sample was made of PBMCs. The origin of the receptors is a woman aged 40 to 49 in good health and CMV-seronegative. Both conserved end residues are part of each CDR3. The D gene is left open where the match is weak. Expanded clones get a size class; other rows say once, few or many, or leave the size out.

J: TRBJ2-5
V: TRBV5-8
size: .
D: TRBD2
DNA: TGTGCCAGCAGCTGGGGGGGACTCGATCAAGAGACCCAGTACTTC
CDR3: CASSWGGLDQETQYF

J: TRBJ2-2
V: TRBV4-2
size: .
D: TRBD2
DNA: TGTGCCAGCAGCCCCCTCGAGAGCGGGAGCACCGGGGAGCTGTTTTTT
CDR3: CASSPLESGSTGELFF

J: TRBJ2-6
V: TRBV5-1
size: .
D: TRBD1
DNA: TGCGCCAGCAGCTTGGGACAGGGGGTTTTTGGGGCCAACGTCCTGACTTTC
CDR3: CASSLGQGVFGANVLTF

J: TRBJ1-6
V: TRBV28
size: .
D: .
DNA: TGTGCCAGCAGTTTATATTCCGGGACTCTCGCAGCCCCCCTCCACTTT
CDR3: CASSLYSGTLAAPLHF

J: TRBJ2-1
V: TRBV6-6
size: .
D: TRBD1
DNA: TGTGCCAGCAGCCACGGGACAGGGGGCAAGGATGAGCAGTTCTTC
CDR3: CASSHGTGGKDEQFF

J: TRBJ1-3
V: TRBV10-3
size: .
D: .
DNA: TGTGCCATCAGTGAGACTGGGCACTCTGGAAACACCATATATTTT
CDR3: CAISETGHSGNTIYF

J: TRBJ1-3
V: TRBV7-2
size: once
D: .
DNA: TGTGCCAGCACCCTATCGGGAGGGAGTGGAAACACCATATATTTT
CDR3: CASTLSGGSGNTIYF

J: TRBJ1-2
V: TRBV18
size: .
D: .
DNA: TGTGCCAGCTCACCAGAGGGCAGCCTTAACTATGGCTACACCTTC
CDR3: CASSPEGSLNYGYTF

J: TRBJ1-1
V: TRBV18
size: once
D: .
DNA: TGTGCCAGCTCACCCGATATACGGGCTGAAGCTTTCTTT
CDR3: CASSPDIRAEAFF

J: TRBJ1-3
V: TRBV5-6
size: .
D: .
DNA: TGTGCCAGCAGCTCATATGAGCCCGGCAGGAACACCATATATTTT
CDR3: CASSSYEPGRNTIYF

J: TRBJ2-1
V: TRBV4-3
size: .
D: .
DNA: TGCGCCAGCAGCCAAGAGGAGCTCGTGAGGAATGAGCAGTTCTTC
CDR3: CASSQEELVRNEQFF

J: TRBJ2-1
V: TRBV15
size: .
D: .
DNA: TGTGCCACCAGCCTACGGACAGCCGAGGGGCAGTTCTTC
CDR3: CATSLRTAEGQFF

J: TRBJ2-1
V: TRBV2
size: .
D: TRBD2
DNA: TGTGCCAGCAGTTTACTAGCGGGGGGTTACAATGAGCAGTTCTTC
CDR3: CASSLLAGGYNEQFF

J: TRBJ2-3
V: TRBV7-2
size: .
D: TRBD2
DNA: TGTGCCAGCAGCTTAAGGCTAGCGGGGGGGTCTAGCACAGATACGCAGTATTTT
CDR3: CASSLRLAGGSSTDTQYF

J: TRBJ2-7
V: TRBV28
size: .
D: TRBD1
DNA: TGTGCCAGCAGTTTGAGGAAGGGAAGGGACAGGGGTGGCGAGCAGTACTTC
CDR3: CASSLRKGRDRGGEQYF

J: TRBJ1-1
V: TRBV6-5
size: .
D: TRBD1
DNA: TGTGCCATTCAGGGGGCAGGGAACACTGAAGCTTTCTTT
CDR3: CAIQGAGNTEAFF

J: TRBJ2-7
V: TRBV28
size: .
D: .
DNA: TGTGCCAGCAGCGGGACTTCAACCTACGAGCAGTACTTC
CDR3: CASSGTSTYEQYF

J: TRBJ2-7
V: TRBV28
size: .
D: .
DNA: TGTGCCAGCAGTTTGGGGACTTATATAACCGAGCAGTACTTC
CDR3: CASSLGTYITEQYF

J: TRBJ2-1
V: TRBV10-3
size: .
D: TRBD2
DNA: TGTGCCATCAATAGAGGGCTAGCGGGAGGCGGTGAGCAGTTCTTC
CDR3: CAINRGLAGGGEQFF

J: TRBJ1-5
V: TRBV30
size: .
D: .
DNA: TGTGCCTGGAGTGCGAGAGGATGGCAGCCCCAGCATTTT
CDR3: CAWSARGWQPQHF